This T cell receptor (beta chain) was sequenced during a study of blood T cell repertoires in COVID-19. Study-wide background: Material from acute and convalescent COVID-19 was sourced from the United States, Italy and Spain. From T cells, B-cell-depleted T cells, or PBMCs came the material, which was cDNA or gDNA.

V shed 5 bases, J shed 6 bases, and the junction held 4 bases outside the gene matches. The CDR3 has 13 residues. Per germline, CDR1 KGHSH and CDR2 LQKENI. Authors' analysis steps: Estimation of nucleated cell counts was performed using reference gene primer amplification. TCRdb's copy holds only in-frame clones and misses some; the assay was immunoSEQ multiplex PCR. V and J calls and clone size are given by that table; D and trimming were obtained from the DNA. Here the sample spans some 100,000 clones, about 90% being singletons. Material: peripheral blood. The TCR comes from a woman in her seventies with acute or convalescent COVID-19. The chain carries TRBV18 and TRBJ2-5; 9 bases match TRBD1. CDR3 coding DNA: TGTGCCAGCTCAAGGACAGGGGTGAAGACCCAGTACTTC. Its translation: CASSRTGVKTQYF.